This T cell receptor beta chain appears in the sequencing data of a study of vaccination and CD4 T cells after COVID-19. Overall study: Nasal swab PCR detected SARS-CoV-2 in convalescent patients; nine had mild disease, one severe.

About this clonotype itself: The antigen is unknown.

The Oncomine TCR Beta short-read assay was applied to DNA of cultured CD4+ T cells. Via MiXCR, TCRdb re-called the PCR reads, giving one row per CDR3 protein. The table has 15,000 to 20,000 distinct CDR3 sequences, around 28% seen once. Study-level points and caveats: Convalescent patients had a median around 87% of reactive clones appearing only post-vaccination. Within convalescent individuals, 304 out of 307 vaccine-specific clones proved to be spike mono-reactive. Median numbers of SARS-CoV-2-reactive clonotypes increased from approximately 21 to 40 (not a significant change).

Treatment: roughly 10-day PBMC culture with coronavirus spike peptide pools or control peptides (ViraFEST assay). The V and J ends lost 4 bases and 2 bases, in that order; junction bases with no gene match: 2. Germline CDR1 WSHSY, CDR2 SAAADI. The CDR3 is made up of 15 amino acids. The chain carries TRBV10-2 and TRBJ2-1, with TRBD2 matching 10 bases. The receptor was isolated from a human donor with COVID-19. Material for sequencing was cultured CD4+ T cells from blood. CDR3 in DNA: TGCGCCAGCAGTGTTAGCGGGGGGACCTACAATGAGCAGTTCTTC. Translation: CASSVSGGTYNEQFF.